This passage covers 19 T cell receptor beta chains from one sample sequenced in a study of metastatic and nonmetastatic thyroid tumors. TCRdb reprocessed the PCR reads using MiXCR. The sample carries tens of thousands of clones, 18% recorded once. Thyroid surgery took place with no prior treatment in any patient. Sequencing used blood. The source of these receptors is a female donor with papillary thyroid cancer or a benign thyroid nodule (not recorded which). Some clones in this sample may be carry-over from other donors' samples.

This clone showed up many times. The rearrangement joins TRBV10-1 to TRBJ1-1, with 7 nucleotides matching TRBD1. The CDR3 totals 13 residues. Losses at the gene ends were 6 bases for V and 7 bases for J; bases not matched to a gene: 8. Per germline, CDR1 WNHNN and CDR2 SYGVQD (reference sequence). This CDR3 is CASSPGQTREAFF. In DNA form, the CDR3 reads TGCGCCAGCAGCCCGGGACAGACCCGTGAAGCTTTCTTT.

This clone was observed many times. CDR3 sequence: CASRYQAKGTYEQYF. DNA of the CDR3: TGTGCCAGCAGATATCAGGCGAAGGGAACCTACGAGCAGTACTTC. The V call is TRBV6-1, the J call TRBJ2-7, with D unclear. In germline, CDR1 is MNHNS, CDR2 SASEGT. The CDR3 is made up of 15 amino acids. V was clipped by 6 bases and J by 2 bases, with 17 bases between them.

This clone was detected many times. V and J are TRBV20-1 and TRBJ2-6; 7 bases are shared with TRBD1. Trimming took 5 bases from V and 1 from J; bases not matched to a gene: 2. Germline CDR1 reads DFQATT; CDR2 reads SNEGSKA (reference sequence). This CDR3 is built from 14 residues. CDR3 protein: CSAPTGSGANVLTF. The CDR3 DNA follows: TGCAGTGCTCCGACAGGGTCTGGGGCCAACGTCCTGACTTTC.

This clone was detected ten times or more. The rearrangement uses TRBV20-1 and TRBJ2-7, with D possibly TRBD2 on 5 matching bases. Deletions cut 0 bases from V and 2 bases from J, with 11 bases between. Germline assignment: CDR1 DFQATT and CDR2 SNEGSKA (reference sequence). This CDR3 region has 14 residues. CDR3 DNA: TGCAGTGCTAGAGATCCGCGGGCCCCCTACGAGCAGTACTTC. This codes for CSARDPRAPYEQYF.

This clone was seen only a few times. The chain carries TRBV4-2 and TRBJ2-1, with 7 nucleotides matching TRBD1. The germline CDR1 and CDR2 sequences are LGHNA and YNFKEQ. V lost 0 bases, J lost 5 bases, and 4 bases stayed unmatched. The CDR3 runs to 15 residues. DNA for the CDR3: TGTGCCAGCAGCCAAGATGGACAGGTCCACAATGAGCAGTTCTTC. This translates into CASSQDGQVHNEQFF.

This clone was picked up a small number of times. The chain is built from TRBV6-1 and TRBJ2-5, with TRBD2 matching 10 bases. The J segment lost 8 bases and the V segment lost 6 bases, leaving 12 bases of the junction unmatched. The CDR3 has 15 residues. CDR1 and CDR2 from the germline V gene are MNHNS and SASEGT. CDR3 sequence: CASRTSSGGQYTQYF. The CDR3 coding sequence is TGTGCCAGCAGAACTTCTAGCGGGGGACAATATACCCAGTACTTC.

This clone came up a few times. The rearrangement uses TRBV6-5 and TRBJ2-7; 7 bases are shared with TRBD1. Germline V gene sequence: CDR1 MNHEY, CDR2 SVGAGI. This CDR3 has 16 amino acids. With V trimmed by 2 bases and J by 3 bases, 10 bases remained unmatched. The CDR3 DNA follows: TGTGCCAGCAGTTACGCGGGCCGGGACAGTTACTACGAGCAGTACTTC. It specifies CASSYAGRDSYYEQYF.

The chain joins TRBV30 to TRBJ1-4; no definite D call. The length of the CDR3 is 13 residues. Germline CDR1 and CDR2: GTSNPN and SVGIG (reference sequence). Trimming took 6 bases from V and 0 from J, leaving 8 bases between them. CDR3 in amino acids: CACSGTTNEKLFF. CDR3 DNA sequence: TGTGCCTGCAGCGGGACAACTAATGAAAAACTGTTTTTT. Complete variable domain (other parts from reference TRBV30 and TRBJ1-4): SQTIHQWPATLVQPVGSPLSLECTVEGTSNPNLYWYRQAAGRGLQLLFYSVGIGQISSEVPQNLSASRPQDRQFILSSKKLLLSDSGFYLCACSGTTNEKLFFGSGTQLSVL.

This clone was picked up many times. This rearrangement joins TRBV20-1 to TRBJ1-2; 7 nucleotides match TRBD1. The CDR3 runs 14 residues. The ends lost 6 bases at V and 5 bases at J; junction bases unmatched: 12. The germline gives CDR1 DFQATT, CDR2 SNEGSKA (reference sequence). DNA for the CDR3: TGCAGTGCCTACAGGGACAGAGAATCGTATGGCTACACCTTC. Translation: CSAYRDRESYGYTF.

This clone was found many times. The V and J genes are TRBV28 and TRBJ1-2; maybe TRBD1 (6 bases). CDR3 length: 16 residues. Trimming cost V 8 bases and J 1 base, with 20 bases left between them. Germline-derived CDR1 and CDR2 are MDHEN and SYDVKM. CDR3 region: CASSGGGANYNYGYTF. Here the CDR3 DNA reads TGTGCCAGCTCTGGAGGGGGGGCAAATTATAACTATGGCTACACCTTC.

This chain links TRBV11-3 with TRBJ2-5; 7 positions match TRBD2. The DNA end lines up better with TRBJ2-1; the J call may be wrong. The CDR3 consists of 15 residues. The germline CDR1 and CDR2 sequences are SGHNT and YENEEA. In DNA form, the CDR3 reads TGTGCCAGCAGCTTAGTGGGAGGGCCGGAAAATGAGCAGTTCTTC. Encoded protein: CASSLVGGPENEQFF.

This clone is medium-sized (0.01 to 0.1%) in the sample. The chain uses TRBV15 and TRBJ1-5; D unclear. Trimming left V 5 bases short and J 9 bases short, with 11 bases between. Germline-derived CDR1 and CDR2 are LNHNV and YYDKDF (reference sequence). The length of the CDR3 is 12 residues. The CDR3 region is CATSFPAGPQHF. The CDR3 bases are TGTGCCACCAGCTTCCCAGCAGGGCCCCAGCATTTT.

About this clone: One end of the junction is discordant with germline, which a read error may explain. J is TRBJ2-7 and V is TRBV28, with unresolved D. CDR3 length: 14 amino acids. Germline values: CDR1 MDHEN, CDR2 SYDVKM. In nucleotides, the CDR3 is TGTGCAAGCAGTTTACGTCCTGATTCCTACGGGCAGTACTTC. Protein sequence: CASSLRPDSYGQYF.

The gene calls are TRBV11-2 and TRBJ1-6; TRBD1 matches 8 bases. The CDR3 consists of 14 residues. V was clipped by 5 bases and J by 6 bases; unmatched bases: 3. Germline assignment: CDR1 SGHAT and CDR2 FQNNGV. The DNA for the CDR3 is TGTGCCAGCAGCAGGGACAGGTCTAATTCACCCCTCCACTTT. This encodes CASSRDRSNSPLHF.

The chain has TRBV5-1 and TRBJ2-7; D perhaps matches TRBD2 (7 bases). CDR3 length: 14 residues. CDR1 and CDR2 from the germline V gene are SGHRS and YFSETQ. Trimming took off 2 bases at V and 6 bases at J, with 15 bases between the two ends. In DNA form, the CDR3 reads TGCGCCAGCAGCTTCCCCGAGGGGGGGAGCGAGCAGTACTTC. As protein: CASSFPEGGSEQYF.

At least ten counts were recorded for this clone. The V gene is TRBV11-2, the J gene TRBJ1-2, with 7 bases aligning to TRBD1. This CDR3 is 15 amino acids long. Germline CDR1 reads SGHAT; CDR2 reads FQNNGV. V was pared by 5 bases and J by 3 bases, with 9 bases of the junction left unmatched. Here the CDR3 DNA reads TGTGCCAGCAGCCTTGACAGGGAGAGGCACTATGGCTACACCTTC. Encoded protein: CASSLDRERHYGYTF.

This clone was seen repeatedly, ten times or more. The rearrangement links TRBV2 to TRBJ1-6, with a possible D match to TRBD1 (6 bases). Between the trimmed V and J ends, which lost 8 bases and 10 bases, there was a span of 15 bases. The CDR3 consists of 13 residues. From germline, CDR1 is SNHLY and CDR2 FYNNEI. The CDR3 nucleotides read TGTGCCAGCCAGTCGGGGGCTAGATCACCCCTCCACTTT. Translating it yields CASQSGARSPLHF.

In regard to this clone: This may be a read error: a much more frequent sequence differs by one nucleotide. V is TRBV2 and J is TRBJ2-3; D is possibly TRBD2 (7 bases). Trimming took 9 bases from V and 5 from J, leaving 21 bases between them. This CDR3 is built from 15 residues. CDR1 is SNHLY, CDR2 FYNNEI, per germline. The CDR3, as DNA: TGTGCCAGAGGCTGCGGGGGCCCTCGGGGAGATACGCAGTATTTT. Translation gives CARGCGGPRGDTQYF.

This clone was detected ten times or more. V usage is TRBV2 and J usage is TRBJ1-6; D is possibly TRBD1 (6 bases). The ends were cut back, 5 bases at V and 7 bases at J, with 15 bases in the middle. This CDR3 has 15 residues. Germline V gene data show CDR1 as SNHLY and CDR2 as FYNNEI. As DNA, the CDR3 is TGTGCCAGCAGTCTTAGCAGGGGAAGCAATTCACCCCTCCACTTT. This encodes CASSLSRGSNSPLHF.